This TCR beta chain was retrieved from a study of blood T cell repertoires in COVID-19. Across the study: Acute-phase and convalescent COVID-19 samples originated in the United States, Italy and Spain.

CDR1 SGHVS and CDR2 FNYEAQ come from the germline V gene. CDR3 length: 14 amino acids. V was trimmed by 2 bases and J by 1 base, leaving 8 bases between them. This clone has a single count. Assay: immunoSEQ multiplex PCR; the TCRdb copy retains only in-frame clones and omits some. The sample lists around 120,000 clones, about four fifths occurring once. Material for sequencing was peripheral blood. The clonotype comes from a man aged 80 or over with active or convalescent COVID-19. V is TRBV7-6 and J is TRBJ1-2; no clear D gene. The CDR3 spells CASSLTYSNYGYTF. The DNA for the CDR3 is TGTGCCAGCAGCTTAACCTACAGTAACTATGGCTACACCTTC.